This TCR beta chain is from a study of CD8+ T cells in alopecia areata. Study-wide points: Resident alphabeta T cells of normal skin are also sequenced in scalp samples. Alopecia totalis/universalis scalp especially showed more expanded CD8+ clones than normal scalp.

Trimming took off 0 bases at V and 0 bases at J, with 8 bases between the two ends. CDR1 and CDR2 (germline): LNHNV, YYDKDF (reference sequence). CDR3 size: 15 residues. Isolation of CD4+ and CD8+ T cells from PBMCs was achieved by sorting. On this clone: Antigen unknown.

The sequencing template was cDNA reverse transcribed from extracted RNA. The protocol was immunoSEQ multiplex PCR, while the TCRdb copy is restricted to in-frame clones and leaves out a portion. The sample records 100,000 to 120,000 clones, approximately 59% being singletons. The sample comprised CD8+ T cells sorted from blood. The receptor was derived from a human donor in good health. The genes are TRBV15 and TRBJ1-2; D unresolved. CDR3: CATSRDPAANYGYTF. The CDR3 region has the DNA TGTGCCACCAGCAGAGATCCGGCAGCTAACTATGGCTACACCTTC.